Presented here are 30 T cell receptor beta chains from one specimen sequenced in a study of blood T cell repertoires in COVID-19. Generated by immunoSEQ multiplex PCR, the TCRdb table keeps only in-frame clones and is missing some. The sample holds about 82,000 clones, over 80% seen once. The sequenced sample consisted of peripheral blood. Receptors were obtained from a man older than 75 with active or convalescent COVID-19.

The gene calls are TRBV2 and TRBJ1-4; D is unresolved. The CDR3 sequence is 15 residues long. Germline V gives CDR1 SNHLY, CDR2 FYNNEI. V lost 4 bases, J lost 0 bases, and 9 bases lay in between. The CDR3 protein is CASSAYGATNEKLFF. The DNA for the CDR3 is TGTGCCAGCAGTGCTTACGGTGCAACTAATGAAAAACTGTTTTTT.

The V gene is TRBV29-1, the J gene TRBJ2-7; D possibly corresponds to TRBD1 (6 bases). CDR1 is SQVTM and CDR2 is ANQGSEA in the germline V gene. V shed 5 bases and J shed 5 bases, with 13 bases lying between them. The CDR3 length is 12 residues. This chain's CDR3 is CSVRTGSNEQYV. The CDR3 DNA reads as TGCAGCGTTCGAACAGGGTCGAACGAGCAGTACGTC.

The CDR3 here is CASRTGRGGNTIYF. The CDR3 DNA sequence: TGTGCCAGCAGGACCGGCAGAGGTGGAAACACCATATATTTT. The genes are TRBV2 and TRBJ1-3; D is ambiguous. Between the trimmed V and J ends, which lost 6 bases and 3 bases, there was a span of 12 bases. Looked up from germline, CDR1 is SNHLY and CDR2 is FYNNEI. This CDR3 is 14 amino acids long.

The CDR3 region is CASSGGLPPPEKLFF. CDR3 nucleotide sequence: TGTGCCAGCAGTGGGGGACTACCGCCGCCTGAAAAACTGTTTTTT. The rearrangement joins TRBV2 to TRBJ1-4, with D perhaps matching TRBD1 (5 bases). V gave up 4 bases and J gave up 7 bases, with 16 bases separating them. The germline V gene encodes CDR1 SNHLY and CDR2 FYNNEI. This CDR3 is built from 15 residues.

In this sample, this clone turned up once. The V gene is TRBV9, the J gene TRBJ2-2; D is possibly TRBD2 (5 bases). V dropped 0 bases and J dropped 1 base, with 10 bases sitting between them. This CDR3 contains 16 residues. Germline CDR1 is SGDLS and CDR2 is YYNGEE. The chain's CDR3 is CASSVGLAVNTGELFF. Written as DNA, the CDR3 is TGTGCCAGCAGCGTAGGGCTAGCAGTGAACACCGGGGAGCTGTTTTTT.

This chain links TRBV27 with TRBJ2-2; 9 bases align to TRBD1. Germline assignment: CDR1 MNHEY and CDR2 SMNVEV (reference sequence). The CDR3 is 14 amino acids. V gave up 4 bases and J gave up 7 bases; unmatched junction bases: 4. CDR3 residues: CASSWGQGNGELFF. Written as DNA, the CDR3 is TGTGCCAGCAGTTGGGGACAGGGTAACGGGGAGCTGTTTTTT.

In regard to this clone: This sample also contains other DNA sequences that code for the same CDR3. J is TRBJ1-1 and V is TRBV5-5; tentatively, D is TRBD1 (5 bases). This CDR3 has 13 residues. CDR1 SGHKS and CDR2 YYEKEE come from the germline V gene (reference sequence). Between the trimmed V and J ends, which lost 3 bases and 5 bases, there was a span of 11 bases. CDR3 sequence (DNA): TGTGCCAGCAGCTATCAGGGCGATACTGAAGCTTTCTTT. Protein product: CASSYQGDTEAFF.

V usage is TRBV3-1 (or the pseudogene TRBV3-2) and J usage is TRBJ2-5; D is possibly TRBD2 (6 bases). V lost 0 bases to trimming and J lost 0 bases, with 17 bases between them. The CDR3 extends over 18 amino acids. CDR1 LGHDT and CDR2 YNNKEL come from the germline V gene (reference sequence). For the CDR3, the DNA is TGTGCCAGCAGCCAAGACTTCACTAGCTTATCGTACCAAGAGACCCAGTACTTC. Its protein product is CASSQDFTSLSYQETQYF.

The gene calls are TRBV24-1 and TRBJ2-1; 7 bases agree with TRBD2. The germline V gene encodes CDR1 KGHDR and CDR2 SFDVKD. V dropped 1 base and J dropped 5; count of bases not matched to a gene: 7. The length of the CDR3 is 16 residues. The CDR3 DNA sequence: TGTGCCACCAGTGATTTTCGGGGGGTCGGAAACAATGAGCAGTTCTTC. Its protein is CATSDFRGVGNNEQFF.

The rearrangement links TRBV9 to TRBJ2-5, with 9 bases that match TRBD1. Germline CDR1 SGDLS, CDR2 YYNGEE. The CDR3 loop spans 16 amino acids. Trimming at V came to 0 bases and at J to 5 bases, leaving 8 bases not matched to a gene. The CDR3 loop reads CASSVVPGQGKETQYF. As DNA, the CDR3 is TGTGCCAGCAGCGTAGTACCAGGACAGGGGAAGGAGACCCAGTACTTC.

The chain combines TRBV19 with TRBJ1-4; D possibly corresponds to TRBD1 (6 bases). Germline CDR1 is LNHDA and CDR2 is SQIVND (reference sequence). The V and J ends lost 6 bases and 0 bases respectively, with 11 bases between them. The CDR3 loop spans 15 amino acids. In nucleotides, the CDR3 is TGTGCCAGTAGGGGACAAGAAGCAACTAATGAAAAACTGTTTTTT. The encoded protein is CASRGQEATNEKLFF.

This clone was seen a single time. The gene calls are TRBV5-5 and TRBJ2-6; D remains unclear. The CDR3 has 17 amino acids. The germline gives CDR1 SGHKS, CDR2 YYEKEE (reference sequence). With 2 bases removed from V and 0 bases from J, the gap between germline ends came to 12 bases. The CDR3 DNA sequence: TGTGCCAGCAGCTTTTCGGCGGTGAGCTCTGGGGCCAACGTCCTGACTTTC. Protein: CASSFSAVSSGANVLTF. The variable domain in full, completed from reference TRBV5-5 and TRBJ2-6, reads DAGVTQSPTHLIKTRGQQVTLRCSPISGHKSVSWYQQVLGQGPQFIFQYYEKEERGRGNFPDRFSARQFPNYSSELNVNALLLGDSALYLCASSFSAVSSGANVLTFGAGSRLTVL.

This chain joins TRBV14 and TRBJ2-5, with D tentatively TRBD2 (10 bases). Germline V lookup: CDR1 SGHDN, CDR2 FVKESK. V was cut by 5 bases and J by 6 bases, with 31 bases left in between. This CDR3 spans 19 amino acids. The CDR3 loop reads CASSSAGTGSGRAGKTQYF. The CDR3 nucleotides are TGTGCCAGCAGCTCCGCCGGGACAGGGAGCGGGAGGGCCGGTAAGACCCAGTACTTC.

V is TRBV19 and J is TRBJ2-3; the D gene is possibly TRBD1 (5 bases). Trimming removed 3 bases at V and 5 bases at J, with 21 bases between. The germline V gene has CDR1 LNHDA and CDR2 SQIVND (reference sequence). This CDR3 has 17 amino acids. CDR3 bases: TGTGCCAGTAGTATTGGGGCGCGCCCCCTCGGCGGAGATACGCAGTATTTT. It is translated as CASSIGARPLGGDTQYF.

On this clone itself: Other DNA sequences in this specimen translate into the identical CDR3. The chain carries TRBV12-3 or TRBV12-4 and TRBJ2-7; 8 bases map to TRBD2. The CDR3 sequence is 13 residues long. With 5 bases clipped from V and 2 bases from J, the junction kept 2 bases outside the gene matches. DNA for the CDR3: TGTGCCAGCAGTCCGGGACTAGCCTACGAGCAGTACGTC. Its protein product is CASSPGLAYEQYV.

This clone was detected only a few times. The genes are TRBV6-5 and TRBJ2-1, with 9 positions matching TRBD1. The V gene end was trimmed by 2 bases and the J gene end by 12 bases; junction bases not matched to a gene: 11. This CDR3 region has 15 residues. Germline values: CDR1 MNHEY, CDR2 SVGAGI. The CDR3 nucleotides are TGTGCCAGCAGTTACCGAAACACAGGGGGCAGGGTGCAGTTCTTC. This gives the protein CASSYRNTGGRVQFF.

The chain is built from TRBV9 and TRBJ2-1, with 9 nucleotides matching TRBD2. CDR1 and CDR2 (germline): SGDLS, YYNGEE. With V trimmed by 1 base and J by 0 bases, 14 bases remained unmatched. This CDR3 region has 20 residues. CDR3 protein: CASSVTFEREVSSSYNEQFF. The CDR3 nucleotides are TGTGCCAGCAGCGTAACGTTTGAGCGGGAGGTCTCCTCCTCCTACAATGAGCAGTTCTTC.

The chain has TRBV6-5 and TRBJ1-4; TRBD1 agrees at 7 bases. V was pared by 5 bases and J by 8 bases, with 5 bases of the junction left unmatched. Per the germline V gene, CDR1 is MNHEY and CDR2 is SVGAGI. The length of the CDR3 is 13 residues. This chain's CDR3 is CASSRQGEEKLFF. The CDR3 nucleotides read TGTGCCAGCAGTCGACAGGGAGAGGAAAAACTGTTTTTT.

The V call is TRBV24-1, the J call TRBJ1-2; no clear D. The CDR3 contains 12 residues. Trimming removed 9 bases at V and 5 bases at J, with 12 bases between. Germline CDR1 KGHDR, CDR2 SFDVKD. CDR3 sequence (DNA): TGTGCCACCTCGGGAGGCAGTTATGGCTACACCTTC. This codes for CATSGGSYGYTF.

V and J are TRBV5-5 and TRBJ2-3, with 9 bases identical to TRBD1. The CDR3 covers 15 residues. Germline CDR1 is SGHKS and CDR2 is YYEKEE (reference sequence). The V gene end was trimmed by 4 bases and the J gene end by 4 bases; junction bases not matched to a gene: 7. CDR3 nucleotides: TGTGCCAGCAGCAGAACCGGGACAGGGCCAGATACGCAGTATTTT. Its protein is CASSRTGTGPDTQYF. Based on the CDR3 plus reference TRBV5-5 and TRBJ2-3, the full variable domain is DAGVTQSPTHLIKTRGQQVTLRCSPISGHKSVSWYQQVLGQGPQFIFQYYEKEERGRGNFPDRFSARQFPNYSSELNVNALLLGDSALYLCASSRTGTGPDTQYFGPGTRLTVL.

The chain links TRBV5-1 to TRBJ1-2; possibly TRBD1 for D (5 bases). The CDR3 loop spans 15 amino acids. Germline values: CDR1 SGHRS, CDR2 YFSETQ. The V gene lost 1 base and the J gene lost 2 bases, with 12 bases spanning the gap. CDR3 sequence: CASSLRGSANYGYTF. The CDR3 coding sequence is TGCGCCAGCAGCTTGAGGGGCAGTGCCAACTATGGCTACACCTTC. Complete variable domain (other parts from reference TRBV5-1 and TRBJ1-2): KAGVTQTPRYLIKTRGQQVTLSCSPISGHRSVSWYQQTPGQGLQFLFEYFSETQRNKGNFPGRFSGRQFSNSRSEMNVSTLELGDSALYLCASSLRGSANYGYTFGSGTRLTVV.

This clone was found once. CDR3: CASSPRDSNEKLFF. The CDR3 DNA reads as TGTGCCAGCAGCCCCCGGGACAGCAATGAAAAACTGTTTTTT. This rearrangement joins TRBV7-2 to TRBJ1-4; 7 bases are a match to TRBD1. Germline assignment: CDR1 SGHTA and CDR2 FQGNSA. With V trimmed by 5 bases and J by 5 bases, 5 bases remained unmatched. This CDR3 comprises 14 residues.

V and J are TRBV6-6 and TRBJ2-1; 16 positions agree with TRBD2. CDR1 and CDR2 (germline): MNHNY, SVGAGI (reference sequence). The CDR3 consists of 15 residues. J was trimmed by 7 bases and V by 4 bases; bases with no gene match: 1. CDR3 sequence reads: CASSLGLAGGNEQFF. The CDR3 region has the DNA TGTGCCAGCAGTTTGGGACTAGCGGGGGGGAATGAGCAGTTCTTC.

The V call is TRBV12-3 or TRBV12-4, the J call TRBJ1-1; no firm D call. The CDR3 contains 13 residues. V was cut by 3 bases and J by 1 base, with 6 bases left in between. The CDR3 bases are TGTGCCAGCAGTTTTAGCGAGAACACTGAAGCTTTCTTT. This sequence encodes CASSFSENTEAFF.

The rearrangement uses TRBV19 and TRBJ2-6, with D perhaps matching TRBD1 (7 bases). V lost 4 bases, J lost 0 bases, and 16 bases lay in between. This CDR3 region has 18 residues. Germline CDR1 reads LNHDA; CDR2 reads SQIVND (reference sequence). This chain's CDR3 is CASSTRGGGASGANVLTF. The CDR3 nucleotides read TGTGCCAGTAGTACCAGAGGAGGGGGCGCCTCTGGGGCCAACGTCCTGACTTTC.

The rearrangement joins TRBV19 to TRBJ1-5; D is perhaps TRBD1 (5 bases). The CDR3 is 16 residues long. The V gene's germline CDR1 is LNHDA and CDR2 SQIVND (reference sequence). V lost 5 bases, J lost 7 bases, and 21 bases lay in between. CDR3 in amino acids: CASSPTSTGRRQPQHF. The CDR3 DNA reads as TGTGCCAGTAGTCCAACGTCAACAGGTCGTAGACAGCCCCAGCATTTT.

The V gene is TRBV28, the J gene TRBJ2-5; D is possibly TRBD1 (6 bases). CDR3 length: 15 amino acids. Deletions cut 1 base from V and 2 bases from J, with 11 bases between. CDR1 MDHEN and CDR2 SYDVKM come from the germline V gene. The CDR3 spells CASSLYRTVQETQYF. The CDR3 DNA reads as TGTGCCAGCAGTTTATATCGGACAGTTCAAGAGACCCAGTACTTC.

The chain joins TRBV2 to TRBJ1-3; D might be TRBD1 (6 bases). V was pared by 8 bases and J by 0 bases, with 17 bases between. The CDR3 contains 16 residues. The V gene's germline CDR1 is SNHLY and CDR2 FYNNEI. This CDR3 reads CASHSFGGSSGNTIYF. The CDR3 DNA sequence: TGTGCCAGCCATTCATTTGGGGGCAGCTCTGGAAACACCATATATTTT.

The rearrangement links TRBV2 to TRBJ1-5; tentatively, D is TRBD1 (6 bases). The CDR3 extends over 14 amino acids. Germline assignment: CDR1 SNHLY and CDR2 FYNNEI. Trimming removed 6 bases from V and 3 bases from J, with 12 bases in between. CDR3 in amino acids: CASSTGQNNQPQHF. In DNA, the CDR3 is TGTGCCAGCAGCACCGGACAGAACAATCAGCCCCAGCATTTT.

V gene TRBV2 combines with J gene TRBJ2-5, with D hard to call. V was shortened by 2 bases and J by 1 base, with 11 bases between the two germline ends. Germline-derived CDR1 and CDR2 are SNHLY and FYNNEI. The CDR3 runs to 15 residues. The CDR3 DNA reads as TGTGCCAGCAGTGAATTGGGTCTAGTCCAAGAGACCCAGTACTTC. This translates into CASSELGLVQETQYF.